This TCR beta chain appears in the sequencing data of a study of T-cell reconstitution after alpha-beta-depleted transplantation in children. This CDR3 spans 15 amino acids. The germline gives CDR1 LGHDT, CDR2 YNNKEL (reference sequence). V dropped 4 bases and J dropped 5 bases, with 18 bases sitting between them. On this clonotype itself: Its antigen is undetermined.

Study findings and constraints: After transplant, at about two months, alpha-beta T cells were reportedly derived from several hundred expanded graft clones.

A TCRbeta library incorporating unique molecular identifiers was prepared. TCRdb itself ran the PCR reads through MiXCR, one entry per CDR3 protein. The sample includes about 980,000 distinct CDR3 sequences, less than 30% seen only once; the top ten take around 30%. Sequencing used PBMCs, mostly from graft donor cells, obtained 360 days after TCRalphabeta/CD19-depleted stem cell transplant. V is TRBV3-1 and J is TRBJ2-7, with D tentatively TRBD1 (6 bases). The source of this sequence is a boy under two years old who had a stem cell transplant for SCID, so the T cells may come from the graft donor. Written as DNA, the CDR3 is TGTGCCAGCAGCCCAAGAGGGTTCAGGGGCGACGAGCAGTACTTC. Protein sequence: CASSPRGFRGDEQYF.